This T cell receptor (beta chain) was identified during a study of blood T cells in healthy people across ages. The V gene lost 6 bases and the J gene lost 2 bases, with 16 bases spanning the gap. CDR1 SGHNT and CDR2 YYREEE come from the germline V gene (reference sequence). The length of the CDR3 is 15 residues. A second PCR, run for about 6 to 11 cycles, used a sample-barcoded 5' primer plus a J-beta primer mix. Each cDNA molecule was tagged by a template-switch adaptor that had 12 random nucleotides. A single record per CDR3 protein comes from TCRdb applying MiXCR to the 5' RACE reads. The sample yields about 1.6 million distinct CDR3 sequences, roughly 32% seen once. This clonotype occurred once.

This clonotype was obtained from a woman aged 25 to 39 in good health. The V and J genes are TRBV5-4 and TRBJ2-3; D might be TRBD1 or TRBD2, each matching 6 bases. Sequencing input: blood. In DNA form, the CDR3 reads TGTGCCAGCACTCCGGGCGGGACACACACAGATACGCAGTATTTT. It is translated as CASTPGGTHTDTQYF.